A selection of T cell receptor beta chains follows, all from one sample in a study of cytomegalovirus exposure and HLA in healthy donors. Using immunoSEQ multiplex PCR, the repertoire was profiled, and TCRdb retains in-frame clones only, with some absent. Of more than 85,000 clones in the sample, approximately 81% were seen once. The sequenced sample consisted of PBMCs. The receptors were sampled from a woman in her twenties or thirties in good health and CMV-seronegative. CDR3s include the opening cysteine and the closing phenylalanine or tryptophan. The D gene is left open where the match is weak. The size field is filled for only some rows; it gives once, few, many or a size class.

>TRBV10-2|TRBD1|TRBJ2-3|.
CASRDRGGNTQYF
TGCGCCAGCAGGGACAGGGGGGGAAATACGCAGTATTTT
>TRBV5-6|TRBD1|TRBJ2-1|.
CASGVFLQGNNEQFF
TGTGCCAGCGGGGTTTTCCTACAGGGGAACAATGAGCAGTTCTTC
>TRBV28|.|TRBJ1-2|.
CASSIIQGSGYTF
TGTGCCAGCAGTATCATTCAAGGGAGTGGCTACACCTTC
>TRBV4-1|TRBD1|TRBJ1-5|.
CASSPPDRGLTNQPQHF
TGCGCCAGCAGCCCGCCCGACAGGGGCTTGACCAATCAGCCCCAGCATTTT
>TRBV5-1|.|TRBJ2-5|.
CASSLALAETQYF
TGCGCCAGCAGCTTGGCCCTAGCAGAGACCCAGTACTTC
>TRBV27|TRBD2|TRBJ2-1|.
CASSPGTSGHNEQFF
TGTGCCAGCAGTCCAGGGACTAGTGGCCACAATGAGCAGTTCTTC
>TRBV27|.|TRBJ1-1|few
CASSPIRYMNTEAFF
TGTGCCAGCAGTCCAATCAGGTACATGAACACTGAAGCTTTCTTT
>TRBV5-1|.|TRBJ1-3|.
CASSLSGDNTIYF
TGCGCCAGCAGCTTGTCAGGGGACAACACCATATATTTT
>TRBV5-1|TRBD1|TRBJ1-6|once
CASSVGGTGSTPLHF
TGCGCCAGCAGCGTGGGCGGGACAGGGTCGACACCCCTCCACTTT
>TRBV9|TRBD1|TRBJ1-5|once
CASSVAGTGLQPQHF
TGTGCCAGCAGCGTTGCCGGGACAGGGCTCCAGCCCCAGCATTTT
>TRBV28|.|TRBJ2-7|.
CASSFELRTRSYEQYF
TGTGCCAGCAGTTTCGAATTGAGGACAAGATCCTACGAGCAGTACTTC
>TRBV28|.|TRBJ2-1|.
CASSLPLAPVSINEQFF
TGTGCCAGCAGTCTGCCTCTAGCGCCCGTCTCTATCAATGAGCAGTTCTTC
>TRBV25-1|TRBD1|TRBJ1-2|.
CASSEGTGWDNYGYTF
TGTGCCAGCAGTGAGGGGACAGGGTGGGATAACTATGGCTACACCTTC
>TRBV7-6|.|TRBJ1-4|.
CASSLSSHGATNEKLFF
TGTGCCAGCAGCTTAAGTAGTCACGGTGCAACTAATGAAAAACTGTTTTTT
>TRBV7-2|.|TRBJ2-1|.
CASSLESNPSISQFF
TGTGCCAGCAGCTTAGAATCTAACCCCTCAATCTCGCAGTTCTTC
>TRBV7-2|.|TRBJ2-1|.
CASKAASKYNEQFF
TGTGCCAGCAAAGCGGCCTCGAAGTACAATGAGCAGTTCTTC
>TRBV11-2|.|TRBJ2-7|once
CASSFTGYEQYF
TGTGCCAGCAGCTTTACGGGCTACGAGCAGTACTTC
>TRBV10-3|TRBD1|TRBJ1-2|.
CAISAEQGAGGYTF
TGTGCCATCAGTGCCGAACAGGGGGCTGGTGGCTACACCTTC
>TRBV5-6|.|TRBJ2-7|.
CASSYGYLPASGEQYF
TGTGCCAGCAGCTATGGCTACCTCCCGGCCAGCGGCGAGCAGTACTTC
>TRBV7-2|TRBD2|TRBJ2-3|.
CASSWLAGGPKDTQYF
TGTGCCAGCAGCTGGTTAGCGGGAGGGCCTAAAGATACGCAGTATTTT
>TRBV10-3|TRBD2|TRBJ2-2|.
CAISEQGLVNTGELFF
TGTGCCATCAGTGAGCAAGGACTAGTGAACACCGGGGAGCTGTTTTTT
>TRBV28|TRBD1|TRBJ2-1|.
CASSLSGTGGNEQFF
TGTGCCAGCAGTTTATCGGGCACAGGGGGCAATGAGCAGTTCTTC
>TRBV19|.|TRBJ2-3|.
CASSTTRDTSTDTQYF
TGTGCCAGTAGTACTACCCGGGACACCAGCACAGATACGCAGTATTTT
>TRBV7-9|TRBD1|TRBJ2-7|.
CASSPKPGTGRNEQYF
TGTGCCAGCAGCCCAAAACCCGGGACAGGGCGGAACGAGCAGTACTTC
>TRBV7-2|TRBD1|TRBJ2-3|.
CASSSQGASADTQYF
TGTGCCAGCAGCTCACAGGGGGCGTCCGCAGATACGCAGTATTTT
>TRBV27|TRBD1|TRBJ1-5|once
CASSFGTGSQPQHF
TGTGCCAGCAGTTTCGGGACAGGGAGTCAGCCCCAGCATTTT
>TRBV5-6|.|TRBJ2-7|.
CASRNDPLRGYYEQYF
TGTGCCAGCAGGAATGACCCTTTGCGGGGATACTACGAGCAGTACTTC
>TRBV14|.|TRBJ2-7|.
CASSQFVVSSYEQYF
TGTGCCAGCAGCCAATTTGTGGTTAGCTCCTACGAGCAGTACTTC